The entry below gives a single T cell receptor (beta chain) sequence along with its context. This receptor's antigen is unknown. No clone much larger than this one lies a single base away; base qualities are absent. This specimen belongs to a study of cytomegalovirus exposure and HLA in healthy donors (dated by TCRdb to 2016 to 2017). With respect to the entire study: An earlier analysis of some 550 of the donors reported 276 Gb of sequence data and about 100 million unique TCR beta sequences from 150 million to 200 million T cells. An early release covering about 600 HLA-typed donors comprised about 310 gigabases of sequencing data and tens of millions of unique TCR sequences. Among the roughly 390 genotyped donors, roughly 80% belonged to the genetic ancestry cluster associated with self-reported Caucasian donors. The study aimed to test whether signatures of past pathogen exposure could be identified by cataloging public T cell receptors. The study used immunosequencing to profile the T cell repertoires of under 700 subjects and linked those repertoires to cytomegalovirus serostatus. A separate validation cohort of about 110 different subjects was used in addition to the roughly 700-subject first cohort. High-throughput TCR immunosequencing, statistical association of individual TCRs with disease status, and machine learning were combined to predict cytomegalovirus infection status. A later analysis re-analyzed previously published TCR beta repertoires from 666 donors and added high-resolution HLA genotyping to study TCR occurrence patterns. In the later analysis, no new phenotypic data were used to find candidate immune exposures; instead, reliance was placed on TCR beta sequences and their occurrence across donors. An earlier analysis of around 580 of the donors used high-throughput TCR beta sequencing to judge whether each TCR beta V gene segment behaved as functional or pseudogenic. Donor age, sex, ethnicity and CMV serostatus were compiled together with the repertoire data. In a later genetic analysis, genome-wide SNP genotypes for about 55% of the roughly 700 donors were used, and that subset was treated as a discovery cohort. Every discovery cohort repertoire had been produced on one sequencing platform. HLA typing included class I and class II loci at four-digit resolution. The number of donors typed differed by locus, with roughly 620-630 for A, B, C, DRB1 and DQB1, around 500 for DQA1, 600 to 610 for DPA1, and about 450 for DPB1. About five DR-DQ haplotypes were handled as single units for association and clustering because linkage in the cohort was strong. Among about 370 genotyped donors of the cohort, an average of roughly 230,000 unique TCR beta nucleotide sequences was sequenced per donor, of which 15% to 20% were non-productive.

The cohort consisted of 666 healthy bone marrow donors. Cohort members were all nominally healthy when sampled, although unrecorded immune exposures were likely present. The donor was CMV seronegative and belonged to the group of more than 300 seronegative cohort members. Each donor provided a peripheral blood sample, and peripheral blood mononuclear cells were used for TCR beta sequencing. The Qiagen DNeasy Blood Extraction Kit was used to extract genomic DNA from the blood cell samples. The library was obtained by the immunoSEQ multiplex PCR assay. A mixture of 60 forward primers for TCR Vbeta segments and 13 reverse primers for TCR Jbeta segments was used in the multiplex PCR. Amplification of the CDR3 region of rearranged TCR beta genes was performed with a multiplex PCR assay on genomic DNA. On the Illumina HiSeq System, the amplified TCR beta libraries were sequenced as 87-base-pair reads. Processing in the source paper ran as follows. In a later analysis, around 80 million unique TCR beta chains were counted across the roughly 610 repertoires, and roughly 11 million of these chains were shared by at least two donors. A nearest-neighbor algorithm error-corrected the raw reads and collapsed the reads into unique sequences, merging closely related sequences to remove PCR and sequencing errors. CDR3 sequences were aligned to IMGT reference sequences to assign V, D and J gene segments. For a sequence to be retained, a match of at least six nucleotides to both a V gene segment and a J gene segment was required. A rearrangement counted as productive if the CDR3 had no stop codons and remained in frame with V and J, and every other rearrangement counted as non-productive. CDR3 was defined by IMGT convention, running from the second conserved V-encoded cysteine to the conserved J-encoded phenylalanine. Sequences without an unambiguous match to a single V gene segment were excluded from the earlier analysis of almost 600 of the donors. In an earlier analysis of 587 of the donors, V segments were called functional above 56.7% productive rearrangements and were called segregating when the between-donor standard deviation exceeded 5%. A statistical classification framework was built to diagnose cytomegalovirus status from the catalog of TCR beta chain sequences. A later analysis assigned V and J genes by comparing TCR nucleotide sequences with IMGT/GENE-DB human TR gene sequences. Using the TCRdist pipeline, a later analysis assigned CDR3 sequences along with most-parsimonious VDJ recombination scenarios. In a later analysis, every TCR beta chain was defined by the combination of its CDR3 amino acid sequence and its V-gene family, and reads without a unique V-gene family were dropped. A later analysis removed 500 to 600 highly shared, low-generation-probability nucleotide sequences to deal with suspected cross-contamination and a sequencing artifact. For each public chain, a later analysis derived a clonal expansion index from normalized ranks of inferred template counts within each repertoire. In a later analysis, generation probabilities were computed with a VDJ recombination model fitted to out-of-frame rearrangements, and the resulting probabilities were checked against IGoR. A later analysis scored TCR-TCR, TCR-HLA and TCR-CMV co-occurrence with hypergeometric tests, applying a repertoire-size bias correction to TCR pairs. A later analysis estimated false discovery rates by permuting HLA or CMV assignments 20 times. In a later analysis, co-occurring TCRs were grouped using DBSCAN, and TCRdist sequence similarity was added for clustering within HLA-allele-positive subsets. Repertoires with fewer than 30,000 or more than 120,000 public chains were left out of co-occurrence clustering, as were five repertoires with anomalous nucleotide sharing. Held by TCRdb, this immuneACCESS table contains in-frame sequences only and omits some clones. Under half of the omission traces to an unresolved V gene where checked; the cause of the rest is unknown. That table is the source of V, J and clone size, and D and trimming were worked out from the DNA. The table for this sample lists around 210,000 clones; 78% of them were counted only once. The ten largest clones capture around 0.44% of the sample.

Summary of the overall study and its limitations: Assigning TCR associations to individual alleles was difficult when HLA alleles, especially DR and DQ, strongly co-occurred. HLA typing was unavailable for some donors at each locus, so association tests used only the typed subset. The classifier was reported to diagnose cytomegalovirus status with high specificity and sensitivity in both the original and validation cohorts. Only TCR beta chains were sequenced in this cohort, and the absence of alpha or paired-chain data limited detectable features. A cluster of highly shared sequence variants was judged likely to represent a technical artifact of the sequencing pipeline. The study listed 150 to 200 TCR beta chains as associated with cytomegalovirus. An earlier analysis of some 560 of the donors showed that most TCR beta V segments appeared in productive rearrangements either about 87% or about 30% of the time, which broadly matched IMGT annotations. The authors suggested that the approach could potentially be extended to other disease states and immunological phenotypes. For the cohort, immune exposure information was limited to CMV serostatus. Three of the identified cytomegalovirus-associated TCR beta chains were confirmed in vitro to be specific for cytomegalovirus antigens. A later genetic analysis reported fewer N-insertions in productive TCRs among donors in an Asian-associated ancestry cluster than the roughly 700-donor mean. Sequencing depth was assumed to be roughly uniform across donors in the presence/absence analyses, though that assumption may not hold. According to a later analysis, TCR association rates differed among HLA loci, with DRB1 alleles showing the most associated TCRs and HLA-C alleles showing the fewest. According to a later analysis, most CMV-associated TCR beta chains appeared to be HLA-restricted, and the HLA associations seemed to be driven largely by CMV exposure. In a later genetic analysis, a missense DCLRE1C variant was associated with V-gene and J-gene trimming of TCR beta chains, and the association was replicated in an independent cohort. Several of the top co-occurrence clusters appeared to be linked to parvovirus B19, influenza, CMV and Epstein-Barr virus, according to a later analysis. Most TCR sequences were observed very rarely across donors, whereas some public TCRs were present in many individuals. Because counts were too low, about 15 rarely observed V segments, including chromosome 9 orphons, were left out of the earlier analysis of 587 of the donors. At a false discovery rate of 0.05, a later analysis linked roughly 17,000 TCR beta sequences to specific HLA alleles. A further reported finding was that TCR beta sequences accurately predicted the HLA-A and HLA-B alleles for most subjects in the first cohort. Linkage disequilibrium might explain the correlated functional status among segregating V segments, but an unknown experimental factor could not be ruled out. In a later analysis, HLA-associated TCR beta chains were found to be more clonally expanded and to have lower generation probabilities than equally common non-associated chains.

Sequenced input: PBMCs. The receptor's source is a boy aged 5-17 years in good health and CMV-seronegative.

Here the CDR3 is given as CAWRSKNSNQPQHF. The bases are TGTGCCTGGAGATCCAAAAATAGCAATCAGCCCCAGCATTTT. This chain is built from TRBV30 and TRBJ1-5, with an unclear D gene assignment. There are 14 amino acids in the CDR3, from cysteine to phenylalanine inclusive. The entry retains the CDR3 DNA only, 42 bases that are in frame from base 1. Reading the germline V gene (reference sequence) gives CDR1 GTSNPN and CDR2 SVGIG. The trim is 3 bases for V and 0 bases for J, with a gap of 9 bases between the germline ends.